This record looks at one T cell receptor (beta chain) sequence and its context. What it binds is unknown. Blood was sampled at baseline, cycle 4 day 1, and cycle 7 day 1. Germline CDR1 and CDR2: SGHRS and YFSETQ. This CDR3 has 12 residues. Trimming left V 3 bases short and J 7 bases short, with 9 bases between. Sequencing was performed with immunoSEQ multiplex PCR; in TCRdb, only in-frame clones are kept and a portion is missing. The sample yields some 75,000 clones, 80% to 85% seen once. This sample stems from a study of OX40 agonist ivuxolimab in advanced cancers. Study context: Dose-escalation subjects each had hepatocellular carcinoma, melanoma, renal cell or head and neck cancer.

Overall study results and limits: Among some nonresponders, normalized T-cell clonal expansion was also low.

The gene calls are TRBV5-1 and TRBJ2-3, with D uncertain. Sequencing was performed on CD4+ or CD8+ T cells sorted from blood, taken in a trial of the OX40 agonist ivuxolimab. This TCR was sampled from an adult with an advanced solid tumor such as melanoma, head and neck, liver or kidney cancer. This CDR3 is CASSSSGNTQYF. The CDR3 DNA is TGCGCCAGCAGCTCCTCCGGAAATACGCAGTATTTT.